This T cell receptor (beta chain) emerged from a study of T cell repertoires in cytomegalovirus infection. Study details: Based on public TCR beta signatures, there were indications of CMV infection and of a matching HLA type. Study-level points and caveats: Of the TCR beta families, the public ones yielded a cumulative frequency that identified carriers of CMV plus the relevant HLA. CMV-specific HLA-C-restricted TCR beta clonotypes dominated the ex vivo response.

TCRdb recomputed calls from the reads with MiXCR, one row per CDR3 protein. The table lists 300,000 to 400,000 distinct CDR3 sequences, around 18% of them singletons. Germline CDR1 is SGHVS and CDR2 is FNYEAQ. With 2 bases removed from V and 0 bases from J, the gap between germline ends came to 7 bases. This CDR3 region has 14 residues. A note on this clonotype: The antigen remains undetermined.

Sequencing input: PBMCs. The gene calls are TRBV7-6 and TRBJ2-5; D unclear. The TCR comes from a human donor in good health (CMV status not recorded). Some clones in this sample may be carry-over from other donors' samples. CDR3 amino acids: CASSLFSNQETQYF. The CDR3 coding sequence is TGTGCCAGCAGCTTATTTAGTAACCAAGAGACCCAGTACTTC.